The T cell receptor (beta chain) under discussion was sequenced for a study of blood T cell repertoires in COVID-19. Study details: Samples of COVID-19 (acute and convalescent) were obtained from the United States, Italy and Spain. The analysed material was cDNA or gDNA that came from T cells, B-cell-depleted T cells, or PBMCs.

In the original processing: Amplification from reference gene primers served as the basis for estimated nucleated cell counts. Assay used: immunoSEQ multiplex PCR; TCRdb lists only in-frame clones, some missing. The V and J calls and clone size come from that table; D and trimming were worked out from the DNA. Here the sample spans over 200,000 clones, 70% to 85% being singletons. The V end was cut by 2 bases, the J end by 0 bases, with 9 bases between. Germline CDR1 reads SGDLS; CDR2 reads YYNGEE. This CDR3 comprises 15 residues. The genes are TRBV9 and TRBJ1-3; D unresolved. Specimen: peripheral blood. The receptor was derived from a man aged 40-49 years who had recovered from COVID-19. The CDR3, as DNA: TGTGCCAGCAGCGTCGGGGTCAGCTCTGGAAACACCATATATTTT. Protein sequence: CASSVGVSSGNTIYF.